Presented here are 21 T cell receptor beta chains from one specimen sequenced in a study of cytomegalovirus exposure and HLA in healthy donors. The PCR used 60 Vbeta and 13 Jbeta primers. Only in-frame clones appear in the TCRdb table, and some are missing; sequencing was by immunoSEQ multiplex PCR. The data show around 150,000 clones, 60% to 80% seen once. The sequencing sample was made of PBMCs. The receptors stem from a woman aged 30 to 39 in good health and CMV-seronegative.

The chain recombines TRBV15 with TRBJ2-5, with TRBD2 matching 7 bases. The CDR3 runs 13 residues. Germline V gene data show CDR1 as LNHNV and CDR2 as YYDKDF (reference sequence). After removal of 5 bases from V and 4 bases from J, the junction contained 4 bases not matched to a gene. CDR3 in DNA: TGTGCCACCAGCTCCCAGCGGGGAGAGACCCAGTACTTC. Protein: CATSSQRGETQYF. The full variable domain, with the rest looked up from reference TRBV15 and TRBJ2-5, is DAMVIQNPRYQVTQFGKPVTLSCSQTLNHNVMYWYQQKSSQAPKLLFHYYDKDFNNEADTPDNFQSRRPNTSFCFLDIRSPGLGDTAMYLCATSSQRGETQYFGPGTRLLVL.

The J gene is TRBJ2-7, the V gene TRBV12-5; D might be TRBD1 (7 bases). This CDR3 has 13 residues. With 1 base removed from V and 11 bases from J, the gap between germline ends came to 15 bases. In germline, CDR1 is LGHNT, CDR2 FRNRAP. CDR3: CASGLGGGTEEYF. The CDR3 DNA follows: TGTGCTAGTGGTTTGGGAGGGGGGACAGAGGAGTACTTC. Combining the CDR3 with reference TRBV12-5 and TRBJ2-7 gives the whole variable domain DARVTQTPRHKVTEMGQEVTMRCQPILGHNTVFWYRQTMMQGLELLAYFRNRAPLDDSGMPKDRFSAEMPDATLATLKIQPSEPRDSAVYFCASGLGGGTEEYFGPGTRLTVT.

This clone was seen more than once but under ten times. The genes are TRBV5-5 and TRBJ2-7, with 7 bases matching TRBD1. This CDR3 has 14 amino acids. J lost 5 bases, V lost 4 bases, and 9 bases had no gene match. The germline V gene encodes CDR1 SGHKS and CDR2 YYEKEE (reference sequence). The CDR3 DNA is TGTGCCAGCAGCACACCGGGACAGCCCCACGAGCAGTACTTC. Protein: CASSTPGQPHEQYF.

This clone showed up just once. The genes are TRBV6-1 and TRBJ1-6; D ambiguous. Germline values: CDR1 MNHNS, CDR2 SASEGT. Between the trimmed V and J ends, which lost 3 bases and 0 bases, there was a span of 9 bases. The CDR3 runs 16 residues. The CDR3 region is CASSELVSSYNSPLHF. CDR3 bases: TGTGCCAGCAGTGAGTTGGTGAGCTCCTATAATTCACCCCTCCACTTT.

V usage is TRBV4-3 and J usage is TRBJ1-4; D gene uncertain. The CDR3 sequence is 12 residues long. The germline V and J ends were trimmed by 1 base and 14 bases, with 11 bases remaining between them. Looked up from germline, CDR1 is LGHNA and CDR2 is YSLEER. The chain's CDR3 is CASSQGDGGLFF. The CDR3, as DNA: TGCGCCAGCAGCCAAGGGGATGGAGGTCTGTTTTTT.

The gene calls are TRBV5-4 and TRBJ1-2, with TRBD1 matching 7 bases. Trimming at V came to 5 bases and at J to 8 bases, leaving 15 bases not matched to a gene. Germline V gives CDR1 SGHNT, CDR2 YYREEE (reference sequence). This CDR3 region has 15 residues. This chain's CDR3 is CASSFPGARGNGYTF. CDR3 nucleotide sequence: TGTGCCAGCAGTTTCCCCGGGGCCAGGGGGAACGGCTACACCTTC.

V usage is TRBV11-3 and J usage is TRBJ2-1; 13 positions agree with TRBD2. J was trimmed by 0 bases and V by 0 bases; bases with no gene match: 8. From germline, CDR1 is SGHNT and CDR2 YENEEA. The CDR3 loop spans 20 amino acids. CDR3 loop: CASSLDGKGLAGSSYNEQFF. The CDR3 DNA reads as TGTGCCAGCAGCTTAGATGGAAAGGGACTAGCGGGGAGCTCCTACAATGAGCAGTTCTTC. Full variable domain (outside the CDR3, taken from reference TRBV11-3 and TRBJ2-1): EAGVVQSPRYKIIEKKQPVAFWCNPISGHNTLYWYLQNLGQGPELLIRYENEEAVDDSQLPKDRFSAERLKGVDSTLKIQPAELGDSAVYLCASSLDGKGLAGSSYNEQFFGPGTRLTVL.

This chain links TRBV9 with TRBJ2-1; 8 nucleotides align to TRBD2. The CDR3 covers 14 residues. J gave up 9 bases and V 0 bases, and 5 bases lay outside the gene matches. CDR1 is SGDLS and CDR2 is YYNGEE in the germline V gene. The CDR3 sequence: CASSVDGGEGEQFF. In nucleotides, the CDR3 is TGTGCCAGCAGCGTAGACGGGGGGGAGGGTGAGCAGTTCTTC. Full variable domain (rest looked up from reference TRBV9 and TRBJ2-1): DSGVTQTPKHLITATGQRVTLRCSPRSGDLSVYWYQQSLDQGLQFLIQYYNGEERAKGNILERFSAQQFPDLHSELNLSSLELGDSALYFCASSVDGGEGEQFFGPGTRLTVL.

The CDR3 bases are TGTGCCAGCAGCTTGTGGGGACAGGGTAATTCACCCCTCCACTTT. Protein sequence: CASSLWGQGNSPLHF. The chain combines TRBV5-4 with TRBJ1-6; TRBD1 matches at 9 bases. Germline CDR1 and CDR2: SGHNT and YYREEE (reference sequence). The junction had 2 bases not matched to a gene; V was cut back by 1 base and J by 6 bases. This CDR3 has 15 amino acids.

The V call is TRBV7-2, the J call TRBJ2-1; 9 bases are shared with TRBD2. With V trimmed by 5 bases and J by 3 bases, 8 bases remained unmatched. The CDR3 runs to 16 residues. Germline V gives CDR1 SGHTA, CDR2 FQGNSA. For the CDR3, the DNA is TGTGCCAGCAGCGCCCGTAGCGGGGGCCTCTACAATGAGCAGTTCTTC. Amino acid sequence: CASSARSGGLYNEQFF.

This clone has a handful of counts. The CDR3 DNA follows: TGTGCCAGCACCCTGTCTGGGGCCAACGTCCTGACTTTC. Amino acid sequence: CASTLSGANVLTF. This chain joins TRBV28 and TRBJ2-6; D ambiguous. V lost 7 bases and J lost 1, with 5 bases in between. Germline V gene data show CDR1 as MDHEN and CDR2 as SYDVKM. There are 13 residues in the CDR3.

This clone was seen a handful of times. The CDR3 DNA follows: TGTGCCAGCCTTTTTTCTCATGACAGCACCTACGAGCAGTACTTC. It encodes CASLFSHDSTYEQYF. The chain recombines TRBV6-1 with TRBJ2-7; D might be TRBD1 (5 bases). With 8 bases removed from V and 2 bases from J, the gap between germline ends came to 19 bases. The CDR3 has 15 amino acids. Germline V lookup: CDR1 MNHNS, CDR2 SASEGT.

The count of this clone is one. This chain links TRBV27 with TRBJ2-1; TRBD2 agrees at 13 bases. Germline V lookup: CDR1 MNHEY, CDR2 SMNVEV (reference sequence). The CDR3 is made up of 18 amino acids. The V and J ends lost 5 bases and 9 bases, in that order; junction bases with no gene match: 16. The DNA for the CDR3 is TGTGCCAGCAGTCCCCCGAGACCGGGACTAGCGGGAATCAGTGAGCAGTTCTTC. Its translation: CASSPPRPGLAGISEQFF.

V usage is TRBV5-4 and J usage is TRBJ2-7, with 7 bases aligning to TRBD1. Germline V gene data show CDR1 as SGHNT and CDR2 as YYREEE (reference sequence). Trimming at V came to 4 bases and at J to 0 bases, leaving 4 bases not matched to a gene. This CDR3 region has 14 residues. CDR3: CASSRDSFSYEQYF. CDR3 nucleotide sequence: TGTGCCAGCAGCCGGGACAGCTTCTCCTACGAGCAGTACTTC.

The chain combines TRBV29-1 with TRBJ2-7; a weak D match, TRBD2 (5 bases). Between the trimmed V and J ends, which lost 7 bases and 4 bases, there was a span of 11 bases. This CDR3 comprises 11 residues. Germline V CDR1 and CDR2: SQVTM, ANQGSEA. CDR3 coding DNA: TGCAGCGCCGGGGTGGGTTACGAGCAGTACTTC. Protein product: CSAGVGYEQYF.

The chain has TRBV5-1 and TRBJ2-5; D ambiguous. Trimming pared 0 bases from V and 4 bases from J, leaving 10 bases between. The CDR3 covers 14 residues. Germline CDR1 SGHRS, CDR2 YFSETQ. The CDR3 sequence is CASSLGWSRETQYF. Here the CDR3 DNA reads TGCGCCAGCAGCTTGGGGTGGAGCCGAGAGACCCAGTACTTC.

The chain recombines TRBV30 with TRBJ1-5, with TRBD1 matching 7 bases. Germline-derived CDR1 and CDR2 are GTSNPN and SVGIG (reference sequence). This CDR3 is 13 amino acids long. J was trimmed by 3 bases and V by 7 bases; bases with no gene match: 6. Here the CDR3 DNA reads TGTGCCTATACAGGGGCGGTCAATCAGCCCCAGCATTTT. Amino acid sequence: CAYTGAVNQPQHF.

The CDR3 DNA reads as TGTGCCAGCAGTGGTTTACTAGGGACAGCTAATAATTCACCCCTCCACTTT. This translates into CASSGLLGTANNSPLHF. J is TRBJ1-6 and V is TRBV6-1; the match to TRBD1 covers 7 bases. This CDR3 has 17 amino acids. CDR1 and CDR2 (germline): MNHNS, SASEGT. Trimming at V came to 4 bases and at J to 5 bases, leaving 11 bases not matched to a gene.

The chain combines TRBV6-5 with TRBJ2-7; 9 bases are a match to TRBD1. The V gene's germline CDR1 is MNHEY and CDR2 SVGAGI. This CDR3 region has 14 residues. The ends lost 8 bases at V and 2 bases at J; junction bases unmatched: 7. The CDR3 sequence is CASSRDRVAYEQYF. As DNA, the CDR3 is TGTGCCAGCTCCCGGGACAGGGTAGCCTACGAGCAGTACTTC.

This chain uses TRBV5-1 with TRBJ2-5, with 13 positions matching TRBD2. Trimming cost V 2 bases and J 5 bases; bases outside gene matches: 12. The length of the CDR3 is 18 residues. Germline V gene sequence: CDR1 SGHRS, CDR2 YFSETQ. The CDR3 region is CASSFVTSGGGARETQYF. Here the CDR3 DNA reads TGCGCCAGCAGCTTCGTTACTAGCGGGGGGGGCGCAAGGGAGACCCAGTACTTC.

The chain joins TRBV19 to TRBJ1-1, with TRBD1 matching 7 bases. This CDR3 spans 16 amino acids. V gave up 1 base and J gave up 10 bases; unmatched junction bases: 15. The germline V gene has CDR1 LNHDA and CDR2 SQIVND (reference sequence). CDR3: CASSIGQGNPLAGAFF. The CDR3 coding sequence is TGTGCCAGTAGTATAGGACAGGGAAACCCCCTCGCGGGAGCTTTCTTT.